The 18 T cell receptor beta chains below all came from one sample that was sequenced in a study of cytomegalovirus exposure and HLA in healthy donors (TCRdb year 2017). Libraries were prepared through the immunoSEQ multiplex PCR assay. What TCRdb holds here is the immuneACCESS table cut down to in-frame rearrangements. Part of the clones is not present; checked against another copy, under half of the missing clones reflect an unresolved V gene, and the others are unexplained. The sample records some 65,000 clones, around 96% of which are singletons. The ten largest clonotypes hold about 4.4% of the sample. Material: PBMCs. These receptors all come from a man younger than 35 in good health and CMV-seropositive.

This sequence joins TRBV13 and TRBJ2-3; perhaps TRBD1 as D (7 bases). Trimming took off 5 bases at V and 0 bases at J, with 15 bases between the two ends. The CDR3 length is 16 residues. Germline CDR1 and CDR2: PRHDT and FYEKMQ (reference sequence). The DNA for the CDR3 is TGTGCCAGCAGCCGGGTGCGGGACAGTAGCACAGATACGCAGTATTTT. Translation: CASSRVRDSSTDTQYF. The complete variable domain, with remaining parts taken from reference TRBV13 and TRBJ2-3, reads AAGVIQSPRHLIKEKRETATLKCYPIPRHDTVYWYQQGPGQDPQFLISFYEKMQSDKGSIPDRFSAQQFSDYHSELNMSSLELGDSALYFCASSRVRDSSTDTQYFGPGTRLTVL.

The rearrangement joins TRBV7-2 to TRBJ1-5; possible D gene TRBD1, 5 bases. Between the trimmed V and J ends, which lost 1 base and 0 bases, there was a span of 13 bases. The germline gives CDR1 SGHTA, CDR2 FQGNSA. This CDR3 region has 17 residues. The CDR3 here is CASSLGKWGYSNQPQHF. As DNA, the CDR3 is TGTGCCAGCAGCTTAGGCAAGTGGGGCTATAGCAATCAGCCCCAGCATTTT.

V and J are TRBV28 and TRBJ2-2, with TRBD2 matching 12 bases. V was pared by 2 bases and J by 3 bases, with 16 bases of the junction left unmatched. The germline CDR1 and CDR2 sequences are MDHEN and SYDVKM. This CDR3 comprises 21 residues. The CDR3 bases are TGTGCCAGCAGTTTAAAAAGAACACTGACTAGCGGGGGTCTTTACACCGGGGAGCTGTTTTTT. This codes for CASSLKRTLTSGGLYTGELFF. The whole variable domain, filled in from reference TRBV28 and TRBJ2-2, reads DVKVTQSSRYLVKRTGEKVFLECVQDMDHENMFWYRQDPGLGLRLIYFSYDVKMKEKGDIPEGYSVSREKKERFSLILESASTNQTSMYLCASSLKRTLTSGGLYTGELFFGEGSRLTVL.

The chain is built from TRBV30 and TRBJ2-4, with unresolved D. Trimming took 6 bases from V and 8 from J, leaving 20 bases between them. Germline CDR1 reads GTSNPN; CDR2 reads SVGIG (reference sequence). The CDR3 extends over 14 amino acids. CDR3 nucleotides: TGTGCCTGTACTACCGCCAAGTCCAACTACATTCAGTACTTC. Its protein is CACTTAKSNYIQYF.

This chain uses TRBV7-6 with TRBJ2-7; D not certain. The ends were cut back, 1 base at V and 0 bases at J, with 10 bases in the middle. The CDR3 has 15 amino acids. Looked up from germline, CDR1 is SGHVS and CDR2 is FNYEAQ. The CDR3, as DNA: TGTGCCAGCAGCTTAGAGGTCTCTAGCTCCTACGAGCAGTACTTC. Its translation is CASSLEVSSSYEQYF.

This clone turned up a few times. The chain is built from TRBV4-3 and TRBJ1-2; unclear D gene. Germline V gene data show CDR1 as LGHNA and CDR2 as YSLEER. This CDR3 is 15 amino acids long. V was trimmed by 4 bases and J by 8 bases, leaving 20 bases between them. The CDR3 DNA is TGCGCCAGCAGCCGCTCTACTTCAGGTACATCGGGCTACACCTTC. This codes for CASSRSTSGTSGYTF.

By sample fraction, this clone is large (0.1 to 1%). The V gene is TRBV5-4, the J gene TRBJ1-2; D possibly corresponds to TRBD1 (6 bases). There are 13 residues in the CDR3. From germline, CDR1 is SGHNT and CDR2 YYREEE (reference sequence). V was clipped by 0 bases and J by 7 bases, with 10 bases between them. CDR3 amino acids: CASSLEGVSGYTF. The CDR3, as DNA: TGTGCCAGCAGCTTGGAGGGGGTGTCTGGCTACACCTTC.

Here the CDR3 reads CASSYSRLAGVYEQYF. The CDR3 nucleotides are TGTGCCAGCAGTTACTCGAGGCTAGCGGGAGTTTACGAGCAGTACTTC. The chain links TRBV6-5 to TRBJ2-7; 10 nucleotides agree with TRBD2. Germline loops: CDR1 MNHEY, CDR2 SVGAGI. Unmatched junction bases numbered 6, after V lost 0 bases and J lost 4 bases. This CDR3 contains 16 residues.

The V call is TRBV6-1, the J call TRBJ1-1; the D is unclear. V dropped 0 bases and J dropped 1 base, with 15 bases sitting between them. This CDR3 is built from 17 residues. CDR1 is MNHNS and CDR2 is SASEGT in the germline V gene. CDR3 residues: CASSEAMGRVWNTEAFF. For the CDR3, the DNA is TGTGCCAGCAGTGAAGCGATGGGGAGGGTTTGGAACACTGAAGCTTTCTTT.

The chain uses TRBV5-1 and TRBJ2-5, with TRBD2 identical over 10 bases. The CDR3 totals 18 residues. Per the germline V gene, CDR1 is SGHRS and CDR2 is YFSETQ. V lost 0 bases to trimming and J lost 6 bases; unmatched junction nucleotides: 14. The CDR3 is CASSLEGYLAGVLKTQYF. DNA of the CDR3: TGCGCCAGCAGCTTGGAGGGCTACCTAGCGGGAGTCTTGAAGACCCAGTACTTC.

J is TRBJ2-1 and V is TRBV18; D is possibly TRBD2 (6 bases). Trimming removed 3 bases at V and 4 bases at J, with 13 bases between. Germline V gives CDR1 KGHSH, CDR2 LQKENI. There are 15 residues in the CDR3. DNA for the CDR3: TGTGCCAGCTCACCGGTCGCGGGAAGTTACAATGAGCAGTTCTTC. Protein sequence: CASSPVAGSYNEQFF.

The CDR3 protein is CASSPTGTVLFSYEQYF. The DNA for the CDR3 is TGTGCCAGCAGCCCCACCGGGACAGTTTTATTCTCCTACGAGCAGTACTTC. V gene TRBV7-9 combines with J gene TRBJ2-7, with 7 bases fitting TRBD1. The CDR3 extends over 17 amino acids. Losses at the gene ends were 5 bases for V and 0 bases for J; bases not matched to a gene: 13. Germline CDR1 reads SEHNR; CDR2 reads FQNEAQ (reference sequence). Filled out from reference TRBV7-9 and TRBJ2-7, the complete variable domain reads DTGVSQNPRHKITKRGQNVTFRCDPISEHNRLYWYRQTLGQGPEFLTYFQNEAQLEKSRLLSDRFSAERPKGSFSTLEIQRTEQGDSAMYLCASSPTGTVLFSYEQYFGPGTRLTVT.

V usage is TRBV28 and J usage is TRBJ2-3; 12 nucleotides line up with TRBD2. J was trimmed by 7 bases and V by 5 bases; bases with no gene match: 10. CDR1 and CDR2 (germline): MDHEN, SYDVKM. The CDR3 totals 16 residues. DNA of the CDR3: TGTGCCAGCAGTCCGCTAGCGGGAGGGGGCTGGAATACGCAGTATTTT. Amino acids: CASSPLAGGGWNTQYF.

The V gene is TRBV7-2, the J gene TRBJ2-1; D is undetermined. Trimming pared 1 base from V and 10 bases from J, leaving 8 bases between. Germline V lookup: CDR1 SGHTA, CDR2 FQGNSA. The length of the CDR3 is 12 residues. CDR3 amino acids: CASSLVVREQFF. The CDR3 region has the DNA TGTGCCAGCAGCTTAGTGGTTCGGGAGCAGTTCTTC.

This clone was seen only once. The chain is built from TRBV5-6 and TRBJ2-2; 8 bases are a match to TRBD1. CDR3 length equals 16 residues. J was trimmed by 7 bases and V by 1 base; bases with no gene match: 9. Germline V gives CDR1 SGHDT, CDR2 YYEEEE. CDR3 nucleotide sequence: TGTGCCAGCAGCTTGAGTGCCAGGGGGCCTGGCGGGGAGCTGTTTTTT. Translation: CASSLSARGPGGELFF. The full variable domain, in which reference TRBV5-6 and TRBJ2-2 provide the parts outside the CDR3, is DAGVTQSPTHLIKTRGQQVTLRCSPKSGHDTVSWYQQALGQGPQFIFQYYEEEERQRGNFPDRFSGHQFPNYSSELNVNALLLGDSALYLCASSLSARGPGGELFFGEGSRLTVL.

The sample holds one count of this clone. This chain connects TRBV19 to TRBJ2-7; no firm D call. This CDR3 is 13 amino acids long. With 5 bases removed from V and 1 base from J, the gap between germline ends came to 9 bases. CDR1 is LNHDA, CDR2 SQIVND, per germline (reference sequence). The CDR3 nucleotides read TGTGCCAGTAGTCCAACAGAATCCTACGAGCAGTACTTC. Translating it yields CASSPTESYEQYF.

This clone was counted once. The V call is TRBV2, the J call TRBJ2-5; weak D call: TRBD1 (5 bases). The CDR3 has 13 amino acids. Per germline, CDR1 SNHLY and CDR2 FYNNEI. V lost 7 bases, J lost 5 bases, and 14 bases lay in between. CDR3 residues: CASMLAGWETQYF. In DNA form, the CDR3 reads TGTGCCAGCATGTTGGCAGGGTGGGAGACCCAGTACTTC.

The CDR3 loop reads CASTPAGTGWNTEAFF. CDR3 bases: TGTGCCAGCACCCCAGCCGGGACAGGGTGGAACACTGAAGCTTTCTTT. The genes are TRBV28 and TRBJ1-1, with 9 bases identical to TRBD1. CDR1 is MDHEN and CDR2 is SYDVKM in the germline V gene. There are 16 residues in the CDR3. V gave up 7 bases and J gave up 1 base; unmatched junction bases: 10.